This T cell receptor (beta chain) was identified in a study of CD8 T cells in ankylosing spondylitis. Study-wide points: A subset of motif variants has previously been described in the synovial fluid and blood of reactive arthritis. In ankylosing spondylitis patients, matched synovial fluid reportedly showed significant enrichment of disease-linked clones. A TCR beta motif of several highly homologous variants appeared characteristic of ankylosing spondylitis blood.

This CDR3 comprises 16 residues. The germline CDR1 and CDR2 sequences are SGDLS and YYNGEE. Germline trimming cut 1 base from V and 4 bases from J; bases unmatched to any gene: 7. Construction of TCR beta libraries was performed using quantitative 5'-RACE with molecular barcodes. Via MiXCR, TCRdb re-called the 5' RACE reads, giving one row per CDR3 protein. The data contain 40,000 to 50,000 distinct CDR3 sequences, around 2.8% of them seen just once; the ten biggest clones take up approximately 4.2%. This clonotype was found many times. What it binds is unknown. The gene calls are TRBV9 and TRBJ2-3, with 9 bases lining up with TRBD2. This receptor was taken from a male donor with ankylosing spondylitis or in good health (not recorded which). The sample comprised blood, either unsorted or a sorted T cell fraction (not recorded which). As DNA, the CDR3 is TGTGCCAGCAGCGTACTCGGCGGGAGGGTTGCAGATACGCAGTATTTT. Its protein is CASSVLGGRVADTQYF.